This TCR beta chain was sequenced during a study of cytomegalovirus exposure and HLA in healthy donors. Findings and caveats of the study: An assumption of roughly uniform sequencing depth across donors underlay the presence/absence analyses.

Unmatched junction bases numbered 12, after V lost 4 bases and J lost 5 bases. CDR1 SGHDT and CDR2 YYEEEE come from the germline V gene. CDR3 length: 16 amino acids. With 60 Vbeta and 13 Jbeta primers, the PCR was carried out. Using immunoSEQ multiplex PCR, the repertoire was profiled, and TCRdb retains in-frame clones only, with some absent. The sample contains approximately 200,000 clones, 84% of which appear only once. On this clone: Its specificity is not known.

The material sequenced was PBMCs. V and J are TRBV5-6 and TRBJ1-2; TRBD1 aligns across 9 bases. The clonotype originates from a boy younger than 18 in good health and CMV-seronegative. The CDR3 sequence: CASSAPGTGLRYGYTF. CDR3 nucleotides: TGTGCCAGCAGCGCGCCGGGGACAGGGCTTAGATATGGCTACACCTTC.